Sequencing of this T cell receptor (beta chain) was carried out in a study of OX40 agonist ivuxolimab in advanced cancers. Some background on the complete study: Ivuxolimab, which targeted the costimulatory receptor OX40 (CD134), was an agonistic, fully human IgG2 monoclonal antibody. Partial responses occurred in three dose-escalation patients: two with cutaneous melanoma and one with hepatocellular carcinoma. A male proportion of roughly 85% and a mean age of about 60 years, ranging from 23 to 79, were recorded for the dose-escalation cohort. Intravenous ivuxolimab was administered to patients every 2 weeks at six dose levels: 0.01, 0.1, 0.3, 1.5, 3 and 10 mg/kg. The paper reports the monotherapy dose-escalation portion (N = 52 patients) of the phase I ivuxolimab trial. Patients were allowed to have had prior anti-PD-1, anti-PD-L1 or anti-CTLA-4 therapy, and roughly 40% of the dose-escalation patients had been treated with checkpoint inhibitors. Peripheral TCRbeta sequencing was intended to test whether TCR sequence diversity was altered and clonal T-cell expansion was caused by ivuxolimab. Of the approximately 54 patients in dose escalation, around 19 had hepatocellular carcinoma, roughly 15 had melanoma, 9 had renal cell carcinoma and 9 had head and neck cancer.

The full study reports these points: The antigen specificity of the peripheral T cells that underwent clonal expansion was not determined. At doses of 0.1 to 3.0 mg/kg, clonal expansion of both CD4+ and CD8+ blood T cells was observed from baseline to week 6. Low levels of normalized T-cell clonal expansion were also seen in some patients who did not respond. After ivuxolimab, expanded clones were on average more numerous among CD8+ T cells than among CD4+ T cells. In the 0.1-3.0 mg/kg groups, partial responders were among the patients with the lowest normalized peripheral clonal expansion, particularly in CD8+ T cells.

The trial excluded patients who had a history of autoimmune disease or who were on systemic immunosuppression. Peripheral blood for TCR sequencing was drawn from every dose cohort at baseline, at cycle 4 day 1 and at cycle 7 day 1. Samples came from an open-label, multicenter, first-in-human phase I dose-escalation trial of ivuxolimab. Adults with locally advanced or metastatic melanoma, renal cell, hepatocellular, or head and neck squamous cell carcinoma were enrolled in the trial. CD4+ and CD8+ T cells were sorted separately from peripheral blood before TCR sequencing. With respect to this clone: Which antigen it targets is not known. The sample holds no much larger clone one base away, and base qualities are not on file.

From the germline V gene, CDR1 is SNHLY and CDR2 is FYNNEI. Including the terminal cysteine and phenylalanine, the CDR3 comprises 11 residues. Solely the CDR3 DNA is kept, with 33 bases framed from the first base. V is reduced by 4 bases and J by 11 bases, leaving a spacing of 11 bases between them. To sequence the TCRbeta CDR3 region, genomic DNA was isolated from the sorted cells. The immunoSEQ Assay was used to sequence the TCRbeta CDR3 regions. Sourced from immuneACCESS, this table was stored by TCRdb with only in-frame sequences that have V and J called. A share of the clones is absent; for the studies checked, an unresolved V gene accounts for under half, and the remainder has no known explanation. This sample gives tens of thousands of clones in total; approximately 85% of them show up just once. The leading ten clones occupy 0.5% to 0.7% of the sample.

The sequencing here drew on CD4+ or CD8+ T cells sorted from blood, taken in a trial of the OX40 agonist ivuxolimab. This sequence uses TRBV2 and TRBJ1-1; there is no confident call for the D gene. This TCR derives from an adult with an advanced solid tumor such as melanoma, head and neck, liver or kidney cancer. CDR3 region: CASSVGGKAFF. The DNA reads as follows: TGTGCCAGCAGTGTAGGAGGGAAGGCTTTCTTT. Full variable domain (CDR3 extended with the reference TRBV2 and TRBJ1-1 proteins): EPEVTQTPSHQVTQMGQEVILRCVPISNHLYFYWYRQILGQKVEFLVSFYNNEISEKSEIFDDQFSVERPDGSNFTLKIRSTKLEDSAMYFCASSVGGKAFFGQGTRLTVV.